These T cell receptor beta chains were read from a single sample in a study of T cells after yellow fever vaccination. TCRdb re-analysed the 5' RACE reads in MiXCR, keeping a single row per CDR3 protein. The sample has just under 600,000 distinct CDR3 sequences; 13% are singletons. Sequencing used PBMCs, obtained on the day of the yellow fever booster vaccination. The receptor source for this set is a man aged 25 to 40 who received the YFV17D yellow fever vaccine. Both conserved end residues are part of each CDR3. Fields, in order: D gene, J gene, V gene, CDR3 length, clone size, CDR3 DNA, CDR3 protein. D genes are given only for firm matches. A row's size may be missing; if present it is once, few, many or a size class.

D gene: -
J gene: TRBJ2-7
V gene: TRBV27
CDR3 length: 15
clone size: -
CDR3 DNA: TGTGCCAGCAGCACGACGGTAAGGGCCATCAAGGGGCAGTACTTC
CDR3 protein: CASSTTVRAIKGQYF

D gene: -
J gene: TRBJ1-2
V gene: TRBV5-4
CDR3 length: 14
clone size: few
CDR3 DNA: TGTGCCAGCAGCCCTCGAGGCGGGGACTATGGCTACACCTTC
CDR3 protein: CASSPRGGDYGYTF

D gene: TRBD2
J gene: TRBJ2-7
V gene: TRBV4-3
CDR3 length: 17
clone size: few
CDR3 DNA: TGCGCCAGCAGCCAAGACATGTCGCGGGGGAGGATCTACGAGCAGTACTTC
CDR3 protein: CASSQDMSRGRIYEQYF

D gene: TRBD2
J gene: TRBJ2-5
V gene: TRBV28
CDR3 length: 15
clone size: -
CDR3 DNA: TGTGCCAGCAGTTTTCTAGCGGGAGTGGAAGAGACCCAGTACTTC
CDR3 protein: CASSFLAGVEETQYF

D gene: TRBD2
J gene: TRBJ2-3
V gene: TRBV5-4
CDR3 length: 15
clone size: -
CDR3 DNA: TGTGCCAGCAGCTTGGGCCGGGAGGTGGCAGATACGCAGTATTTT
CDR3 protein: CASSLGREVADTQYF

D gene: TRBD2
J gene: TRBJ2-5
V gene: TRBV7-8
CDR3 length: 17
clone size: -
CDR3 DNA: TGTGCCAGCAGCTTAGCGATTAGCGGGAGGGCGTATGAGACCCAGTACTTC
CDR3 protein: CASSLAISGRAYETQYF

D gene: -
J gene: TRBJ1-5
V gene: TRBV29-1
CDR3 length: 13
clone size: few
CDR3 DNA: TGCAGCGTCCAACAGGGAGGCAATCAGCCCCAGCATTTT
CDR3 protein: CSVQQGGNQPQHF

D gene: -
J gene: TRBJ2-7
V gene: TRBV29-1
CDR3 length: 13
clone size: few
CDR3 DNA: TGCAGCGTTGACTCCGGTCTCTCCTACGAGCAGTACTTC
CDR3 protein: CSVDSGLSYEQYF

D gene: -
J gene: TRBJ2-7
V gene: TRBV29-1
CDR3 length: 14
clone size: many
CDR3 DNA: TGCAGCGTTCGGAGGCAGGTGGGAGTAGGCGAGCAGTACTTC
CDR3 protein: CSVRRQVGVGEQYF

D gene: -
J gene: TRBJ2-1
V gene: TRBV7-2
CDR3 length: 16
clone size: -
CDR3 DNA: TGTGCCAGCACCCTCCGACGGGAGAGCTCCTACAATGAGCAGTTCTTC
CDR3 protein: CASTLRRESSYNEQFF

D gene: -
J gene: TRBJ2-7
V gene: TRBV7-8
CDR3 length: 15
clone size: few
CDR3 DNA: TGTGCCAGCAGCTTACGTGGACAGCGCTCCTACGAGCAGTACTTC
CDR3 protein: CASSLRGQRSYEQYF

D gene: -
J gene: TRBJ2-3
V gene: TRBV10-2
CDR3 length: 12
clone size: -
CDR3 DNA: TGCGCCACCAGGCCAAAAGGGGATACGCAGTATTTT
CDR3 protein: CATRPKGDTQYF

D gene: TRBD1
J gene: TRBJ1-1
V gene: TRBV12-3/TRBV12-4
CDR3 length: 14
clone size: many
CDR3 DNA: TGTGCCAGCAGCCGGGACAGGGGAGGCACTGAAGCTTTCTTT
CDR3 protein: CASSRDRGGTEAFF

D gene: -
J gene: TRBJ2-5
V gene: TRBV15
CDR3 length: 14
clone size: -
CDR3 DNA: TGTGCCACCAGCAGAGATAGTAGCCAAGAGACCCAGTACTTC
CDR3 protein: CATSRDSSQETQYF

D gene: -
J gene: TRBJ2-1
V gene: TRBV18
CDR3 length: 17
clone size: few
CDR3 DNA: TGTGCCAGCTCATACCAGACCCCAGGGAGGACCTACAATGAGCAGTTCTTC
CDR3 protein: CASSYQTPGRTYNEQFF

D gene: -
J gene: TRBJ2-3
V gene: TRBV12-3/TRBV12-4
CDR3 length: 16
clone size: -
CDR3 DNA: TGTGCCAGCAGTTTAAACGGGGGCGAGAGCACAGATACGCAGTATTTT
CDR3 protein: CASSLNGGESTDTQYF

D gene: -
J gene: TRBJ1-5
V gene: TRBV20-1
CDR3 length: 15
clone size: few
CDR3 DNA: TGCAGTGCTAGTAAGGGGCCTTATAGCAATCAGCCCCAGCATTTT
CDR3 protein: CSASKGPYSNQPQHF